One sample yielded the 29 T cell receptor beta chains listed below, sequenced in a study of T cell changes during pregnancy in multiple sclerosis. Generated by immunoSEQ multiplex PCR, the TCRdb table keeps only in-frame clones and is missing some. The data hold about 60,000 clones, with 96% observed a single time. This material consisted of CD8+ T cells from peripheral blood mononuclear cells, taken after pregnancy. These receptors originate from a female donor with multiple sclerosis, enrolled in a pregnancy study.

V is TRBV28 and J is TRBJ2-2; D remains ambiguous. CDR3 length: 11 residues. Trimming left V 4 bases short and J 8 bases short, with 5 bases between. The germline V gene has CDR1 MDHEN and CDR2 SYDVKM. The CDR3 sequence is CASSSRGELFF. CDR3 nucleotides: TGTGCCAGCAGTTCTCGGGGGGAGCTGTTTTTT.

This chain joins TRBV7-6 and TRBJ2-3, with D possibly TRBD2 on 5 matching bases. CDR3 length: 14 residues. V shed 5 bases and J shed 4 bases, with 13 bases lying between them. The germline CDR1 and CDR2 sequences are SGHVS and FNYEAQ. CDR3 bases: TGTGCCAGCAGCGCCGACTACCCCCCAGATACGCAGTATTTT. The encoded protein is CASSADYPPDTQYF.

The V call is TRBV28, the J call TRBJ2-1; maybe TRBD1 (6 bases). The CDR3 totals 13 residues. V was shortened by 6 bases and J by 8 bases, with 14 bases between the two germline ends. Germline lookup yields CDR1 MDHEN and CDR2 SYDVKM. The CDR3 DNA sequence: TGTGCCAGCAGCTCCGGACAGTCCCATGAGCAGTTCTTC. Translated: CASSSGQSHEQFF.

The chain has TRBV13 and TRBJ2-7, with a tentative D call TRBD2 (6 bases). The germline CDR1 and CDR2 sequences are PRHDT and FYEKMQ (reference sequence). This CDR3 contains 14 residues. V lost 0 bases, J lost 3 bases, and 9 bases lay in between. The CDR3 loop reads CASSLGGGSYEQYF. CDR3 coding DNA: TGTGCCAGCAGCTTAGGGGGGGGAAGCTACGAGCAGTACTTC.

This rearrangement joins TRBV7-6 to TRBJ1-1, with D perhaps matching TRBD1 (6 bases). The CDR3 runs 14 residues. V gave up 5 bases and J gave up 2 bases, with 12 bases separating them. The V gene's germline CDR1 is SGHVS and CDR2 FNYEAQ. CDR3 sequence: CASSAGGGNTEAFF. CDR3 in DNA: TGTGCCAGCAGCGCCGGGGGGGGCAACACTGAAGCTTTCTTT. Filled out from reference TRBV7-6 and TRBJ1-1, the complete variable domain reads GAGVSQSPRYKVTKRGQDVALRCDPISGHVSLYWYRQALGQGPEFLTYFNYEAQQDKSGLPNDRFSAERPEGSISTLTIQRTEQRDSAMYRCASSAGGGNTEAFFGQGTRLTVV.

The chain uses TRBV5-1 and TRBJ2-7; D is possibly TRBD1 (6 bases). The germline gives CDR1 SGHRS, CDR2 YFSETQ. Trimming removed 3 bases at V and 3 bases at J, with 10 bases between. This CDR3 is 13 amino acids long. The chain's CDR3 is CASSSGVSYEQYF. Here the CDR3 DNA reads TGCGCCAGCAGCTCAGGGGTCAGCTACGAGCAGTACTTC. Together with reference TRBV5-1 and TRBJ2-7, the CDR3 gives the full variable domain: KAGVTQTPRYLIKTRGQQVTLSCSPISGHRSVSWYQQTPGQGLQFLFEYFSETQRNKGNFPGRFSGRQFSNSRSEMNVSTLELGDSALYLCASSSGVSYEQYFGPGTRLTVT.

The chain carries TRBV15 and TRBJ2-1; 8 nucleotides align to TRBD2. The CDR3 spans 12 residues. The germline V gene has CDR1 LNHNV and CDR2 YYDKDF (reference sequence). V lost 0 bases, J lost 14 bases, and 3 bases stayed unmatched. The CDR3 is CATSREGLVKFF. For the CDR3, the DNA is TGTGCCACCAGCAGAGAGGGACTAGTCAAGTTCTTC.

V is TRBV5-6 and J is TRBJ2-1; D perhaps matches TRBD2 (5 bases). The CDR3 covers 16 residues. V was pared by 1 base and J by 1 base, with 12 bases between. Germline V gene sequence: CDR1 SGHDT, CDR2 YYEEEE. CDR3 DNA sequence: TGTGCCAGCAGCTTGTTTCGGGAAGGGTCCTACAATGAGCAGTTCTTC. Encoded protein: CASSLFREGSYNEQFF.

The chain combines TRBV7-9 with TRBJ2-3; TRBD2 agrees at 12 bases. The junction had 3 bases not matched to a gene; V was cut back by 5 bases and J by 3 bases. The CDR3 has 15 amino acids. The germline CDR1 and CDR2 sequences are SEHNR and FQNEAQ (reference sequence). The CDR3 spells CASSLGTSGTDTQYF. CDR3 sequence (DNA): TGTGCCAGCAGCCTGGGGACTAGCGGGACAGATACGCAGTATTTT.

This rearrangement joins TRBV28 to TRBJ1-5, with D possibly TRBD1 on 6 matching bases. The ends were cut back, 7 bases at V and 3 bases at J, with 13 bases in the middle. This CDR3 contains 14 residues. The germline gives CDR1 MDHEN, CDR2 SYDVKM. The CDR3 coding sequence is TGTGCCAGCACCCCGGACAGCTTCAATCAGCCCCAGCATTTT. Encoded protein: CASTPDSFNQPQHF.

The chain carries TRBV4-3 and TRBJ2-1; 7 bases align to TRBD2. The V and J ends lost 5 bases and 0 bases, in that order; junction bases with no gene match: 16. The CDR3 spans 19 residues. Germline lookup yields CDR1 LGHNA and CDR2 YSLEER. CDR3: CASSDWTGLAASSYNEQFF. CDR3 nucleotide sequence: TGCGCCAGCAGCGATTGGACGGGTCTAGCGGCTAGCTCCTACAATGAGCAGTTCTTC.

V is TRBV6-5 and J is TRBJ2-7; the match to TRBD2 covers 8 bases. This CDR3 region has 16 residues. In germline, CDR1 is MNHEY, CDR2 SVGAGI. With 0 bases clipped from V and 3 bases from J, the junction kept 7 bases outside the gene matches. CDR3 residues: CASSYSIGRALYEQYF. The CDR3 DNA follows: TGTGCCAGCAGTTACTCGATCGGGAGGGCCCTCTACGAGCAGTACTTC.

The chain joins TRBV29-1 to TRBJ2-2, with D possibly being TRBD2 (5 bases). Germline CDR1 reads SQVTM; CDR2 reads ANQGSEA. Trimming left V 0 bases short and J 4 bases short, with 9 bases between. The length of the CDR3 is 14 residues. CDR3 loop: CSVEEEGSTGELFF. The CDR3 nucleotides are TGCAGCGTTGAAGAAGAGGGTTCCACCGGGGAGCTGTTTTTT.

The rearrangement joins TRBV4-1 to TRBJ1-2; D ambiguous. The germline V and J ends were trimmed by 0 bases and 1 base, with 18 bases remaining between them. The CDR3 spans 18 residues. Per the germline V gene, CDR1 is MGHRA and CDR2 is YSYEKL. The CDR3 coding sequence is TGCGCCAGCAGCCAAGATCTTGGGGTCCCCCGGGATAACTATGGCTACACCTTC. Protein: CASSQDLGVPRDNYGYTF.

CDR3 in amino acids: CASSLPNPSGDVFF. DNA for the CDR3: TGTGCCAGCAGCTTACCCAATCCTTCAGGGGATGTGTTCTTC. The chain recombines TRBV7-6 with TRBJ2-1; tentative D call: TRBD1 (6 bases). Per germline, CDR1 SGHVS and CDR2 FNYEAQ. V shed 2 bases and J shed 15 bases, with 20 bases lying between them. CDR3 length equals 14 residues.

This chain joins TRBV4-2 and TRBJ2-7; a weak D match, TRBD1 (6 bases). V dropped 0 bases and J dropped 3 bases, with 9 bases sitting between them. Germline lookup yields CDR1 LGHNA and CDR2 YNFKEQ. This CDR3 comprises 14 residues. The CDR3 region has the DNA TGTGCCAGCAGCCAAGATGGACAGTACTACGAGCAGTACTTC. Its protein product is CASSQDGQYYEQYF.

The chain joins TRBV5-1 to TRBJ2-6; D perhaps matches TRBD1 (6 bases). CDR3 length: 15 amino acids. V lost 3 bases, J lost 1 base, and 8 bases lay in between. From germline, CDR1 is SGHRS and CDR2 YFSETQ. Here the CDR3 reads CASSSGVSGANVLTF. CDR3 sequence (DNA): TGCGCCAGCAGCTCAGGGGTGTCTGGGGCCAACGTCCTGACTTTC.

The V and J genes are TRBV6-5 and TRBJ1-1; D is perhaps TRBD1 (5 bases). CDR3 length: 15 residues. CDR1 is MNHEY and CDR2 is SVGAGI in the germline V gene. V was clipped by 6 bases and J by 4 bases, with 18 bases between them. The DNA for the CDR3 is TGTGCCAGCAGCTTTACAGGAGGGAGTGGCACTGAAGCTTTCTTT. It translates to CASSFTGGSGTEAFF.

This clone was detected once. The chain combines TRBV19 with TRBJ1-2, with D possibly TRBD1 on 6 matching bases. CDR3 length equals 13 residues. Germline CDR1 is LNHDA and CDR2 is SQIVND (reference sequence). V dropped 7 bases and J dropped 4 bases, with 13 bases sitting between them. CDR3 DNA sequence: TGTGCCAGTACCCCAACAGGGTTCTATGGCTACACCTTC. This sequence encodes CASTPTGFYGYTF.

V gene TRBV6-5 combines with J gene TRBJ2-7, with a tentative D call TRBD1 (5 bases). CDR3 length: 15 residues. V was clipped by 0 bases and J by 3 bases, with 12 bases between them. Germline loops: CDR1 MNHEY, CDR2 SVGAGI. The CDR3 DNA is TGTGCCAGCAGTTACTCGGGGCGCAGAGACTACGAGCAGTACTTC. It translates to CASSYSGRRDYEQYF.

The chain carries TRBV7-8 and TRBJ1-1; D might be TRBD1 (6 bases). Germline V gene lookup returns CDR1 SGHVS and CDR2 FQNEAQ. The CDR3 is 15 residues long. V lost 5 bases, J lost 5 bases, and 18 bases lay in between. CDR3 sequence: CASSATNRVGTEAFF. As DNA, the CDR3 is TGTGCCAGCAGCGCCACAAACAGGGTTGGAACTGAAGCTTTCTTT.

The J gene is TRBJ2-1, the V gene TRBV7-9, with 12 bases that match TRBD2. V lost 3 bases, J lost 7 bases, and 7 bases stayed unmatched. The germline gives CDR1 SEHNR, CDR2 FQNEAQ (reference sequence). The CDR3 sequence is 16 residues long. The CDR3 coding sequence is TGTGCCAGCAGCTTTACGGTGACTAGCGGGAGAAATGAGCAGTTCTTC. This sequence encodes CASSFTVTSGRNEQFF.

V usage is TRBV7-3 and J usage is TRBJ2-1; D perhaps matches TRBD2 (5 bases). This CDR3 comprises 13 residues. Germline V CDR1 and CDR2: SGHTA, FQGTGA. V was cut by 3 bases and J by 6 bases, with 9 bases left in between. The CDR3 DNA sequence: TGTGCCAGCAGCTTGGGCAGCGGCAATGAGCAGTTCTTC. The encoded protein is CASSLGSGNEQFF.

The V call is TRBV7-9, the J call TRBJ1-2, with D perhaps TRBD1 (5 bases). Per the germline V gene, CDR1 is SEHNR and CDR2 is FQNEAQ (reference sequence). This CDR3 has 15 residues. Trimming took 2 bases from V and 7 from J, leaving 17 bases between them. The DNA for the CDR3 is TGTGCCAGCAGCTTATCACACGAGTCTACAGGTGGCTACACCTTC. It is translated as CASSLSHESTGGYTF.

The chain recombines TRBV10-3 with TRBJ2-7; D is unresolved. Germline V gene lookup returns CDR1 ENHRY and CDR2 SYGVKD. V shed 2 bases and J shed 3 bases, with 8 bases lying between them. This CDR3 is 13 amino acids long. CDR3 amino acids: CAISERQNYEQYF. DNA of the CDR3: TGTGCCATCAGTGAGAGACAAAACTACGAGCAGTACTTC.

The V gene is TRBV5-6, the J gene TRBJ2-1, with 14 bases aligning to TRBD2. V lost 5 bases and J lost 10; bases outside the gene matches: 14. Germline V gene sequence: CDR1 SGHDT, CDR2 YYEEEE. This CDR3 region has 17 residues. For the CDR3, the DNA is TGTGCCAGCAGTCTCCCCGGACTAGCGGGAGGCATAAGAGAGCAGTTCTTC. It yields the protein CASSLPGLAGGIREQFF. The variable domain in full, with the rest retrieved from reference TRBV5-6 and TRBJ2-1, is DAGVTQSPTHLIKTRGQQVTLRCSPKSGHDTVSWYQQALGQGPQFIFQYYEEEERQRGNFPDRFSGHQFPNYSSELNVNALLLGDSALYLCASSLPGLAGGIREQFFGPGTRLTVL.

The gene calls are TRBV29-1 and TRBJ2-2, with a weak D call TRBD1 (6 bases). Germline CDR1 is SQVTM and CDR2 is ANQGSEA. Trimming cost V 0 bases and J 4 bases, with 18 bases left between them. This CDR3 has 17 residues. CDR3 sequence: CSVEDWGPAGSTGELFF. DNA for the CDR3: TGCAGCGTTGAAGATTGGGGGCCCGCGGGCAGCACCGGGGAGCTGTTTTTT.

The chain links TRBV7-9 to TRBJ2-7; the match to TRBD2 covers 10 bases. This CDR3 region has 17 residues. The germline gives CDR1 SEHNR, CDR2 FQNEAQ (reference sequence). Trimming removed 4 bases from V and 3 bases from J; junction bases left unmatched: 12. CDR3 loop: CASSSNTGTSAVYEQYF. DNA of the CDR3: TGTGCCAGCAGCTCCAATACCGGGACTAGCGCAGTCTACGAGCAGTACTTC.

A single count supports this clone. The chain links TRBV11-2 to TRBJ2-7; possible D gene TRBD1, 5 bases. V gave up 0 bases and J gave up 6 bases, with 12 bases separating them. This CDR3 contains 14 residues. Germline V gene data show CDR1 as SGHAT and CDR2 as FQNNGV. CDR3 nucleotide sequence: TGTGCCAGCAGCTTAGATCAGGGTTCGGCCGAGCAGTACTTC. Translating gives CASSLDQGSAEQYF.